This T cell receptor (beta chain) was obtained from a study of cytomegalovirus exposure and HLA in healthy donors. Per the germline V gene, CDR1 is SGHNT and CDR2 is YYREEE (reference sequence). The CDR3 contains 16 residues. J gave up 1 base and V 0 bases, and 5 bases lay outside the gene matches. Those who donated were healthy bone marrow donors. Turning to this clone: The antigen is not known.

13 Jbeta primers and 60 Vbeta primers were used for the PCR. Some clones are missing from TCRdb's copy, which holds only in-frame ones; the method was immunoSEQ multiplex PCR. The table records tens of thousands of clones, around 64% of them present only once. Broader study findings: Per a later analysis, roughly 17,000 TCR beta sequences showed association with HLA alleles at 0.05 false discovery rate. DRB1 showed the most TCR associations and HLA-C the fewest in a later analysis, as rates varied by HLA locus. Associated with cytomegalovirus, according to the listing, were approximately 160 TCR beta chains.

What was sequenced was PBMCs. The TCR was taken from a man aged 40-50 years in good health and CMV-seropositive. The rearrangement links TRBV5-4 to TRBJ2-3, with 7 bases that match TRBD2. CDR3 DNA: TGTGCCAGCAGCTTGGATAGCGGGTTGGGCACAGATACGCAGTATTTT. Protein product: CASSLDSGLGTDTQYF. The whole variable domain, remainder taken from reference TRBV5-4 and TRBJ2-3, is ETGVTQSPTHLIKTRGQQVTLRCSSQSGHNTVSWYQQALGQGPQFIFQYYREEENGRGNFPPRFSGLQFPNYSSELNVNALELDDSALYLCASSLDSGLGTDTQYFGPGTRLTVL.